The 24 T cell receptor beta chains listed next were all sequenced from one sample in a study of regulatory T cells in long-lasting Graves disease. The authors built TCR beta libraries using iRepertoire HTBI primers and Arm-PCR of CDR3 regions. Each CDR3 protein is one row after TCRdb ran MiXCR on the multiplex PCR reads. The sample has about half a million distinct CDR3 sequences, 9.5% to 15% seen once. This sample's time point: newly diagnosed GD, antithyroid drugs for less than 3 months. The TCR library was made from RNA extracted from PBMCs. The same sample was also studied in work on T cells in Graves' hyperthyroidism and ophthalmopathy.

The sample here was peripheral blood mononuclear cells (PBMCs), taken at new diagnosis, from a patient treated with antithyroid drugs. The receptor source for this set is a woman in her thirties with Graves disease.

Remarks on this clonotype: At one end the junction does not follow the germline gene, possibly because of a read error. This rearrangement joins TRBV19 to TRBJ1-1; D gene ambiguous. CDR3 length: 13 amino acids. The germline V gene encodes CDR1 LNHDA and CDR2 SQIVND (reference sequence). The DNA of the CDR3 is TGTGCCAGTAATGGGTATTTGAACACTAAAGCTTTCTTT. Its translation is CASNGYLNTKAFF.

The chain couples TRBV29-1 to TRBJ2-7, with 7 bases fitting TRBD1. Trimming took 5 bases from V and 2 from J; bases not matched to a gene: 12. Germline CDR1 SQVTM, CDR2 ANQGSEA. The CDR3 is 15 amino acids. The CDR3 here is CSVTFPSTGPYEQYF. In DNA form, the CDR3 reads TGCAGCGTTACCTTCCCCTCGACAGGGCCCTACGAGCAGTACTTC.

This clonotype has a count of ten or more. The chain is built from TRBV27 and TRBJ2-7, with TRBD1 matching over 10 bases. With V trimmed by 4 bases and J by 4 bases, 7 bases remained unmatched. The CDR3 has 15 residues. Germline V CDR1 and CDR2: MNHEY, SMNVEV (reference sequence). In DNA, the CDR3 is TGTGCCAGCAGTTCGACAGGGGGCGACGAATACGAGCAGTACTTC. This gives the protein CASSSTGGDEYEQYF.

This clonotype was found many times. The chain is built from TRBV6-1 and TRBJ2-3; TRBD1 is a possible D gene (5 bases). Looked up from germline, CDR1 is MNHNS and CDR2 is SASEGT. Trimming stripped 0 bases from V and 1 base from J, with 5 bases between. This CDR3 is 14 amino acids long. Here the CDR3 DNA reads TGTGCCAGCAGTGAAGCAGGGGGCACAGATACGCAGTATTTT. It translates to CASSEAGGTDTQYF.

This clonotype was seen ten or more times. The rearrangement uses TRBV2 and TRBJ2-2; either TRBD1 or TRBD2 may fit D (5 bases each). Trimming pared 3 bases from V and 3 bases from J, leaving 11 bases between. The CDR3 is 15 amino acids. The germline V gene has CDR1 SNHLY and CDR2 FYNNEI. CDR3 bases: TGTGCCAGCAGTGATGGGGGTGGGGACACCGGGGAGCTGTTTTTT. Translated, it gives CASSDGGGDTGELFF.

The sample holds many counts of this clonotype. The gene calls are TRBV30 and TRBJ2-1, with TRBD2 matching 10 bases. Trimming took 3 bases from V and 5 from J; bases not matched to a gene: 4. Germline CDR1 reads GTSNPN; CDR2 reads SVGIG (reference sequence). The CDR3 covers 14 residues. The CDR3 nucleotides read TGTGCCTGGAGAGCGGGAGGGCCTAACAATGAGCAGTTCTTC. Its protein product is CAWRAGGPNNEQFF. Filled out from reference TRBV30 and TRBJ2-1, the complete variable domain reads SQTIHQWPATLVQPVGSPLSLECTVEGTSNPNLYWYRQAAGRGLQLLFYSVGIGQISSEVPQNLSASRPQDRQFILSSKKLLLSDSGFYLCAWRAGGPNNEQFFGPGTRLTVL.

V is TRBV20-1 and J is TRBJ2-1, with 10 bases matching TRBD2. This CDR3 spans 15 amino acids. From germline, CDR1 is DFQATT and CDR2 SNEGSKA (reference sequence). V trimming: 1 base; J trimming: 9 bases; junction bases outside the gene matches: 9. DNA of the CDR3: TGCAGTGCTAGAGCGATGGCTAGCGGGAGTATTGAGCAGTTCTTC. This sequence encodes CSARAMASGSIEQFF.

This clonotype showed up many times. V usage is TRBV19 and J usage is TRBJ2-7; D gene ambiguous. There are 16 residues in the CDR3. The V end was cut by 1 base, the J end by 6 bases, with 19 bases between. Germline-derived CDR1 and CDR2 are LNHDA and SQIVND (reference sequence). The CDR3 region is CASSIVSELGRSEQYF. The CDR3, as DNA: TGTGCCAGTAGTATAGTTTCCGAGCTCGGGCGAAGCGAGCAGTACTTC.

This clonotype has a count of ten or more. The gene calls are TRBV5-1 and TRBJ1-2; D unclear. V lost 3 bases to trimming and J lost 4 bases, with 16 bases between them. CDR3 length equals 15 residues. Germline V lookup: CDR1 SGHRS, CDR2 YFSETQ. For the CDR3, the DNA is TGCGCCAGCAGCTCCGATGGGCCTCGACTCTATGGCTACACCTTC. It is translated as CASSSDGPRLYGYTF.

This clonotype was seen repeatedly, ten times or more. V usage is TRBV6-1 and J usage is TRBJ2-1; 11 bases are shared with TRBD1. The CDR3 covers 15 residues. Trimming cost V 3 bases and J 6 bases; bases outside gene matches: 4. In germline, CDR1 is MNHNS, CDR2 SASEGT. CDR3 loop: CASSDGGTGGNEQFF. The CDR3 coding sequence is TGTGCCAGCAGTGATGGAGGGACAGGGGGCAATGAGCAGTTCTTC.

This sequence joins TRBV3-1 and TRBJ2-3, with 14 bases identical to TRBD2. Trimming removed 0 bases from V and 4 bases from J; junction bases left unmatched: 3. This CDR3 contains 17 residues. Germline CDR1 LGHDT, CDR2 YNNKEL (reference sequence). The CDR3 nucleotides read TGTGCCAGCAGCCAAGACGGGACTAGCGGGAGTGCAGATACGCAGTATTTT. This codes for CASSQDGTSGSADTQYF.

This clonotype was observed a few times. The J gene is TRBJ2-7, the V gene TRBV2; D is possibly TRBD1 (6 bases). The CDR3 length is 13 residues. Trimming removed 6 bases at V and 6 bases at J, with 15 bases between. Germline values: CDR1 SNHLY, CDR2 FYNNEI. The DNA for the CDR3 is TGTGCCAGCAGCGTAGACAGGACCTGCGAGCAGTACTTC. It specifies CASSVDRTCEQYF.

This clonotype was seen ten or more times. The chain employs TRBV2 and TRBJ2-7; D might be TRBD2 (6 bases). The length of the CDR3 is 16 residues. CDR1 SNHLY and CDR2 FYNNEI come from the germline V gene. The germline V and J ends were trimmed by 2 bases and 8 bases, with 22 bases remaining between them. The CDR3 DNA is TGTGCCAGCAGTGAAAGTTTTGGAAGCGGGTGGCTTCAGCAGTACTTC. Its translation: CASSESFGSGWLQQYF.

This clonotype has just a few counts. The chain joins TRBV18 to TRBJ2-5; 10 bases line up with TRBD1. Germline V gene data show CDR1 as KGHSH and CDR2 as LQKENI. The CDR3 is 16 residues long. V lost 4 bases and J lost 4; bases outside the gene matches: 9. CDR3 nucleotides: TGTGCCAGCTCACGTGCTGGGACAGGGGATCGAGAGACCCAGTACTTC. Its translation: CASSRAGTGDRETQYF.

This clonotype showed up many times. The chain is built from TRBV5-1 and TRBJ2-4, with TRBD2 identical over 7 bases. The CDR3 length is 15 residues. Per germline, CDR1 SGHRS and CDR2 YFSETQ. The V gene end was trimmed by 1 base and the J gene end by 8 bases; junction bases not matched to a gene: 9. CDR3 sequence reads: CASSLSSVGGDIQYF. The CDR3 DNA sequence: TGCGCCAGCAGCTTGTCCAGCGTGGGAGGGGACATTCAGTACTTC.

This clonotype was observed many times. This chain uses TRBV2 with TRBJ2-1; 13 bases are a match to TRBD2. CDR3 size: 18 residues. In germline, CDR1 is SNHLY, CDR2 FYNNEI. With V trimmed by 5 bases and J by 4 bases, 11 bases remained unmatched. Here the CDR3 DNA reads TGTGCCAGCAGTTGGACTAGCGGGAGCCCACCCCCTTACAATGAGCAGTTCTTC. Protein product: CASSWTSGSPPPYNEQFF.

This clonotype has a handful of counts. The chain couples TRBV9 to TRBJ1-5; no definite D call. Germline V gene lookup returns CDR1 SGDLS and CDR2 YYNGEE. The CDR3 spans 15 residues. Trimming took 3 bases from V and 7 from J, leaving 17 bases between them. The CDR3 loop reads CASSEDGVLEQPQHF. The CDR3 DNA sequence: TGTGCCAGCAGCGAGGACGGGGTGCTAGAACAGCCCCAGCATTTT.

Concerning this clonotype: The junction departs from the called germline gene at one end, perhaps through a read error. The chain couples TRBV6-2 or TRBV6-3 to TRBJ2-2, with D possibly matching TRBD1 (6 bases). This CDR3 spans 16 amino acids. Per germline, CDR1 MNHEY and CDR2 SVGEGT. The CDR3 reads CASSPQAGENTGEPFF. As DNA, the CDR3 is TGTGCCAGCAGTCCCCAGGCAGGGGAGAACACCGGGGAGCCGTTTTTT.

This clonotype turned up a few times. This chain connects TRBV29-1 to TRBJ1-2; no clear D. The CDR3 length is 14 residues. Germline V CDR1 and CDR2: SQVTM, ANQGSEA. Trimming stripped 7 bases from V and 6 bases from J, with 21 bases between. This chain's CDR3 is CSATLSAGSNGYTF. Here the CDR3 DNA reads TGCAGCGCCACCCTCTCGGCAGGATCGAATGGCTACACCTTC. Looking up the rest from reference TRBV29-1 and TRBJ1-2 gives the full variable domain: SAVISQKPSRDICQRGTSLTIQCQVDSQVTMMFWYRQQPGQSLTLIATANQGSEATYESGFVIDKFPISRPNLTFSTLTVSNMSPEDSSIYLCSATLSAGSNGYTFGSGTRLTVV.

This clonotype has at least ten counts. This chain links TRBV30 with TRBJ1-2, with TRBD1 as a possible D gene (5 bases). Germline values: CDR1 GTSNPN, CDR2 SVGIG (reference sequence). V shed 2 bases and J shed 7 bases, with 11 bases lying between them. CDR3 length: 12 residues. CDR3 in amino acids: CAWSPQGLGYTF. The CDR3 coding sequence is TGTGCCTGGAGTCCGCAGGGTCTTGGCTACACCTTC.

This clonotype was detected many times. The chain links TRBV24-1 to TRBJ2-1; the match to TRBD2 covers 12 bases. V lost 3 bases to trimming and J lost 7 bases; unmatched junction nucleotides: 18. Germline V gene data show CDR1 as KGHDR and CDR2 as SFDVKD. The CDR3 has 20 residues. The CDR3 coding sequence is TGTGCCACCAGTGATCAGACTAGCGGGAGCCAACGGACAGGGGATAATGAGCAGTTCTTC. Its translation is CATSDQTSGSQRTGDNEQFF.

This clonotype was observed many times. At one boundary the junction diverges from the germline segment, which might be a read error. The gene calls are TRBV5-1 and TRBJ2-3; TRBD2 agrees at 12 bases. The germline gives CDR1 SGHRS, CDR2 YFSETQ. CDR3 length equals 15 residues. CDR3 protein: CASSWGLAGTDTQYF. The DNA for the CDR3 is TGTGCCAGCAGCTGGGGACTAGCGGGTACAGATACGCAGTATTTT.

There are many counts of this clonotype. The V and J genes are TRBV12-3 or TRBV12-4 and TRBJ1-4; possibly TRBD1 for D (6 bases). Trimming removed 3 bases from V and 0 bases from J, with 8 bases in between. CDR3 size: 15 residues. Here the CDR3 reads CASSFSGATNEKLFF. CDR3 sequence (DNA): TGTGCCAGCAGTTTTTCAGGGGCAACTAATGAAAAACTGTTTTTT.

This clonotype was counted at least ten times. CDR3 sequence: CASSIGSGRAYNEQFF. Written as DNA, the CDR3 is TGTGCCAGTAGTATCGGGAGCGGAAGAGCCTACAATGAGCAGTTCTTC. The V call is TRBV19, the J call TRBJ2-1; tentative D call: TRBD2 (6 bases). Germline loops: CDR1 LNHDA, CDR2 SQIVND (reference sequence). With 3 bases removed from V and 2 bases from J, the gap between germline ends came to 14 bases. CDR3 length: 16 residues.